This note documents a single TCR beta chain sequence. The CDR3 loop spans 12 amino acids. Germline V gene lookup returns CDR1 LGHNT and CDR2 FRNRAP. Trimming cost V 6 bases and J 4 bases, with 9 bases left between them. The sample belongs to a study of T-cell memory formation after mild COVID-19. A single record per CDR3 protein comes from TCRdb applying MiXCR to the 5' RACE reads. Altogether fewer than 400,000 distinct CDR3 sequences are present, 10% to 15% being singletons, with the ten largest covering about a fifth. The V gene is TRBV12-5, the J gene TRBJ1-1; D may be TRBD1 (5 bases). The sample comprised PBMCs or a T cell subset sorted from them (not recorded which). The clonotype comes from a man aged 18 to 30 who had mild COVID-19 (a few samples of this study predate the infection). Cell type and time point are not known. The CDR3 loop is CASGGPGTEAFF. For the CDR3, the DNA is TGTGCTAGTGGGGGGCCGGGCACTGAAGCTTTCTTT.